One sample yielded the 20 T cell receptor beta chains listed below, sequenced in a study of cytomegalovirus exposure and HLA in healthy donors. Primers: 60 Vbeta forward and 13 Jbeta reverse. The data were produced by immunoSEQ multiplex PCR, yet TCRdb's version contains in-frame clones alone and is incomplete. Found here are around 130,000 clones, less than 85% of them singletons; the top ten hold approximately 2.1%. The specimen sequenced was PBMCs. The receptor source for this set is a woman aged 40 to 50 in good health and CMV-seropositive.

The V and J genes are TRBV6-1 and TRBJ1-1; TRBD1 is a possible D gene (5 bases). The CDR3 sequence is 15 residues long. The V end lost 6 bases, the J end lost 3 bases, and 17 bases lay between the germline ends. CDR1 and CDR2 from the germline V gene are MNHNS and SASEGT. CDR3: CASRREAGLDTEAFF. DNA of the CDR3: TGTGCCAGCAGGAGGGAGGCAGGGCTTGACACTGAAGCTTTCTTT.

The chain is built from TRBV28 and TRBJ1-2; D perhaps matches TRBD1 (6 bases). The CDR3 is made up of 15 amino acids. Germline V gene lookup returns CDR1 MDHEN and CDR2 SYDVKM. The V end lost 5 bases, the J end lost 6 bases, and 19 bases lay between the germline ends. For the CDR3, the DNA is TGTGCCAGCAGTCCGTTTGCACAGGGATTAAATGGCTACACCTTC. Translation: CASSPFAQGLNGYTF.

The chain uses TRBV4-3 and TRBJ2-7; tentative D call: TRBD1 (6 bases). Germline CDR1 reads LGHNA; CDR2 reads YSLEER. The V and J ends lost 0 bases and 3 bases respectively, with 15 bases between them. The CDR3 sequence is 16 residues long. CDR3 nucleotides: TGCGCCAGCAGCCAAGATTGGGCAGGGGATAACTACGAGCAGTACTTC. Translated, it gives CASSQDWAGDNYEQYF.

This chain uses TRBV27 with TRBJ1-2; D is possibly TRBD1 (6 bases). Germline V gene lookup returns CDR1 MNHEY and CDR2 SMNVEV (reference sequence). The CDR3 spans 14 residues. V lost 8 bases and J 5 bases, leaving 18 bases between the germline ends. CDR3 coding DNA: TGTGCCAGCGGATCCGGGACAATGTCATATGGCTACACCTTC. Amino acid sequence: CASGSGTMSYGYTF.

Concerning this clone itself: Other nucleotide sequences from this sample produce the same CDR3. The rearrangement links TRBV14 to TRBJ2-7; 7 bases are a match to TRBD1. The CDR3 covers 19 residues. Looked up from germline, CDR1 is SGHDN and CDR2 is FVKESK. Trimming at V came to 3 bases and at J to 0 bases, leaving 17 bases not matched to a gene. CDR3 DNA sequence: TGTGCCAGCAGCCAGGGACAGACGGGACATCCACTGAGCTCCTACGAGCAGTACTTC. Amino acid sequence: CASSQGQTGHPLSSYEQYF.

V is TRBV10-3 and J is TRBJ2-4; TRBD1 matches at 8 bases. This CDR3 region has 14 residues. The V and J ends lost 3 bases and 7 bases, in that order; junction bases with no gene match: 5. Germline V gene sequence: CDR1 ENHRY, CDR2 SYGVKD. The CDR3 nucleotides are TGTGCCATCAGTGACCGGGACAGGAACAACATTCAGTACTTC. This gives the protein CAISDRDRNNIQYF.

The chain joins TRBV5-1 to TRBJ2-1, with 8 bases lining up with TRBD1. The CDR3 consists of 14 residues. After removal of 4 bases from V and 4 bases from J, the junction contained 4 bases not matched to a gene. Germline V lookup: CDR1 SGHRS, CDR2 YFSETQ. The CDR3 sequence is CASSLGQGYNEQFF. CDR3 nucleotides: TGCGCCAGCAGCCTCGGACAGGGATACAATGAGCAGTTCTTC. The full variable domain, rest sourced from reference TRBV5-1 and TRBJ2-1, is KAGVTQTPRYLIKTRGQQVTLSCSPISGHRSVSWYQQTPGQGLQFLFEYFSETQRNKGNFPGRFSGRQFSNSRSEMNVSTLELGDSALYLCASSLGQGYNEQFFGPGTRLTVL.

DNA for the CDR3: TGTGCCAGCTCGTATCAGGATATGAACACTGAAGCTTTCTTT. Amino acids: CASSYQDMNTEAFF. V is TRBV18 and J is TRBJ1-1, with D hard to call. Trimming took off 6 bases at V and 0 bases at J, with 11 bases between the two ends. Looked up from germline, CDR1 is KGHSH and CDR2 is LQKENI. The CDR3 consists of 14 residues.

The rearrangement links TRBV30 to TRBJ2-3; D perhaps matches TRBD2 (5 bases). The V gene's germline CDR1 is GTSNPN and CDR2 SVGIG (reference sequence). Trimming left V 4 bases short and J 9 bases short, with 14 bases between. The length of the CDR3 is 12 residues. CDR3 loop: CAWTRSSGTQYF. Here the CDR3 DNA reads TGTGCCTGGACAAGGTCATCGGGAACGCAGTATTTT. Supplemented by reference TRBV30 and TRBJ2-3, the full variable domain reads SQTIHQWPATLVQPVGSPLSLECTVEGTSNPNLYWYRQAAGRGLQLLFYSVGIGQISSEVPQNLSASRPQDRQFILSSKKLLLSDSGFYLCAWTRSSGTQYFGPGTRLTVL.

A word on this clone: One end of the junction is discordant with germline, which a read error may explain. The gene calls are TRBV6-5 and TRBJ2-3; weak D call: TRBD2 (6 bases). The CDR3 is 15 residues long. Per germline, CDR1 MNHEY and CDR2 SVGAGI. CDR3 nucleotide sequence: TGTGCCAGCAGTGACTCTGGAGGGGGCACAGATACGCAGTATTTT. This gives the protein CASSDSGGGTDTQYF.

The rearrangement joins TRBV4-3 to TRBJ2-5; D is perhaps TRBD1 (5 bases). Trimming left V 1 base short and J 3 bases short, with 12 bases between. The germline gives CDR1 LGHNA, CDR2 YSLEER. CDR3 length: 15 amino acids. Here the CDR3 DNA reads TGCGCCAGCAGCCAAGTGGTCGGCAGGGAAGAGACCCAGTACTTC. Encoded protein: CASSQVVGREETQYF.

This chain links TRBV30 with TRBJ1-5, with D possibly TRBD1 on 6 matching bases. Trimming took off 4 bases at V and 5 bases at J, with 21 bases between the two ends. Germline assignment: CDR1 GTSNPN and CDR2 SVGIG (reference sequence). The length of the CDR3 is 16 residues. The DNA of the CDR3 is TGTGCCTGGACTCCCGAAAGGGGGATGCGGCATCAGCCCCAGCATTTT. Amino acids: CAWTPERGMRHQPQHF.

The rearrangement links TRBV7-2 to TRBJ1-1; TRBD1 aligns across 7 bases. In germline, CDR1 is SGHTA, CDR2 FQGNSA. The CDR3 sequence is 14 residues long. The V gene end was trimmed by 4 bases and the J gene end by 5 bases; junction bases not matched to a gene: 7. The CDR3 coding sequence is TGTGCCAGCAGCTACACACAGGGGAAGACTGAAGCTTTCTTT. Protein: CASSYTQGKTEAFF. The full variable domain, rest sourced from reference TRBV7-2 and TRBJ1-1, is GAGVSQSPSNKVTEKGKDVELRCDPISGHTALYWYRQSLGQGLEFLIYFQGNSAPDKSGLPSDRFSAERTGGSVSTLTIQRTQQEDSAVYLCASSYTQGKTEAFFGQGTRLTVV.

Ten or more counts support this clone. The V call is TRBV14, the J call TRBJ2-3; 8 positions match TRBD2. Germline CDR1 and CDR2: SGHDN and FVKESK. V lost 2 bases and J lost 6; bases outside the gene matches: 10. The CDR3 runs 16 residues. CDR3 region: CASSQSGSGAADTQYF. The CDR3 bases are TGTGCCAGCAGCCAAAGCGGTAGCGGGGCCGCGGATACGCAGTATTTT.

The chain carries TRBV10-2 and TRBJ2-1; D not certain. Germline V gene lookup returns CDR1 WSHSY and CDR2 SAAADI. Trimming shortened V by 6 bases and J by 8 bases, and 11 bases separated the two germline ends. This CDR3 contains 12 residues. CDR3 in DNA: TGCGCCAGCAGGCTAAACCAAGATGAGCAGTTCTTC. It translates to CASRLNQDEQFF.

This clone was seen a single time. The CDR3 protein is CASSPQGSGRGETQYF. In DNA, the CDR3 is TGTGCCAGCAGCCCGCAGGGTAGCGGGAGGGGGGAGACCCAGTACTTC. This chain joins TRBV7-2 and TRBJ2-5, with TRBD2 identical over 11 bases. The germline CDR1 and CDR2 sequences are SGHTA and FQGNSA. The CDR3 is 16 residues long. J was trimmed by 5 bases and V by 5 bases; bases with no gene match: 10.

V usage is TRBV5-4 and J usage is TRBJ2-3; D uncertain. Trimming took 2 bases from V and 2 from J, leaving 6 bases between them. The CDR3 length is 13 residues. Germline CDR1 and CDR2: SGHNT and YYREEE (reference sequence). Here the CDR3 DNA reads TGTGCCAGCAGCTTTGAGGTCACAGATACGCAGTATTTT. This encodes CASSFEVTDTQYF. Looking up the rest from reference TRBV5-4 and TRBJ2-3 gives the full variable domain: ETGVTQSPTHLIKTRGQQVTLRCSSQSGHNTVSWYQQALGQGPQFIFQYYREEENGRGNFPPRFSGLQFPNYSSELNVNALELDDSALYLCASSFEVTDTQYFGPGTRLTVL.

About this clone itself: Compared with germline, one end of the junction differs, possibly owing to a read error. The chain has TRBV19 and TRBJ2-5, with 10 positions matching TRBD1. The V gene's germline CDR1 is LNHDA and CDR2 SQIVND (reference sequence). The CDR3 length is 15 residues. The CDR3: CATSGGTGVQETQYF. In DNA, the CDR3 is TGTGCCACTAGTGGGGGGACAGGGGTTCAAGAGACCCAGTACTTC.

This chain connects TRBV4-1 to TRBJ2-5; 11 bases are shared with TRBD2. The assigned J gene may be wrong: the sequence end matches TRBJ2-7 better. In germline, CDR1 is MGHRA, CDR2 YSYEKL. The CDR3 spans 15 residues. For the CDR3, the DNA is TGCGCCAGCAGCCACAGACTAGCGGGAAAGTACGAGCAGTACTTC. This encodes CASSHRLAGKYEQYF.

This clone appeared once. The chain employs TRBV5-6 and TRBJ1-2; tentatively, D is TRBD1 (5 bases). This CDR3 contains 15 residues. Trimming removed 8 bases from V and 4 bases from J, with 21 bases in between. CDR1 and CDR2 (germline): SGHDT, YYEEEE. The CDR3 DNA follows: TGTGCCAGTGCCGTCGGAAAGGGGATATCCTATGGCTACACCTTC. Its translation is CASAVGKGISYGYTF. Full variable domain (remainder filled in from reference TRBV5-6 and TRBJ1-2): DAGVTQSPTHLIKTRGQQVTLRCSPKSGHDTVSWYQQALGQGPQFIFQYYEEEERQRGNFPDRFSGHQFPNYSSELNVNALLLGDSALYLCASAVGKGISYGYTFGSGTRLTVV.